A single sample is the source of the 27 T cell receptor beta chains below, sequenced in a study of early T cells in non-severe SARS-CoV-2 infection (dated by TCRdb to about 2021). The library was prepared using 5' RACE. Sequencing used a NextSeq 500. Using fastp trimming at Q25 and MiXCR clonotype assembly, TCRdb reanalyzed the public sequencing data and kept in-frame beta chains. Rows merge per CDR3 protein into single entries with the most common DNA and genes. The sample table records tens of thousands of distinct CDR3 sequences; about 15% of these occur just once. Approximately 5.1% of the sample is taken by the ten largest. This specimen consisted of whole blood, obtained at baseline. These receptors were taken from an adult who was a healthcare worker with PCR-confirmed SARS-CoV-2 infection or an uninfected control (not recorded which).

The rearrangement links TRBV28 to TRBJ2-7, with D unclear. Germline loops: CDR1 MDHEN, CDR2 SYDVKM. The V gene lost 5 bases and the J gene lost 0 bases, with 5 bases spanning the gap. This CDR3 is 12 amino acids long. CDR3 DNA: TGTGCCAGCAGTAGCGTCTCCTACGAGCAGTACTTC. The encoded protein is CASSSVSYEQYF.

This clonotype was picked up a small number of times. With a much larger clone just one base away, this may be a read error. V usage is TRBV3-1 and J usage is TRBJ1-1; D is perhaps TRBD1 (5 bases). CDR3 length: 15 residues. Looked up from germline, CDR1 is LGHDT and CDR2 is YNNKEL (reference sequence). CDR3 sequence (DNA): TGTGCCAGCAGCCACCGACAGACCATGAACACTGAAGTTTTCTTT. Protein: CASSHRQTMNTEVFF.

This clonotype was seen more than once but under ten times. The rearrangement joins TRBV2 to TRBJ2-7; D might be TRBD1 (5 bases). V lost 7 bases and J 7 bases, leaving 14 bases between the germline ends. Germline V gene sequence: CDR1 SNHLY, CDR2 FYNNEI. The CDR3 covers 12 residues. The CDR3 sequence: CASNRQLREQYF. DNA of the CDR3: TGTGCCAGCAATAGACAGTTAAGGGAGCAGTACTTC.

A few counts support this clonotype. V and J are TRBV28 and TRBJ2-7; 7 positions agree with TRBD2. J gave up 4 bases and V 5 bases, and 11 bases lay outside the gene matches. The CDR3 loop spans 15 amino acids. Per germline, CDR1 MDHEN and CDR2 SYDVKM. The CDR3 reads CASSTLAGGSYEQYF. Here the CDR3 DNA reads TGTGCCAGCAGTACCCTCGCGGGCGGGAGTTACGAGCAGTACTTC.

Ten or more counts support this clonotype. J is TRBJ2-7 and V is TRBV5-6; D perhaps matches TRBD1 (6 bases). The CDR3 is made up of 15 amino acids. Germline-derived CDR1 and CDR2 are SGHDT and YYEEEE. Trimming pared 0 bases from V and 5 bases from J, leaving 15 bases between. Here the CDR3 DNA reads TGTGCCAGCAGCTTGGTGGCAGGGGAGTTGCACGAGCAGTACTTC. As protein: CASSLVAGELHEQYF.

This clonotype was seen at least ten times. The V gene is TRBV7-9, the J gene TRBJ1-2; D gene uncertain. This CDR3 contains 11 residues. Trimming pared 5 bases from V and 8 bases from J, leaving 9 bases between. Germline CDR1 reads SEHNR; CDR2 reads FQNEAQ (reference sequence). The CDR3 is CASSRDAGYTF. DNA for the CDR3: TGTGCCAGCAGCCGGGATGCCGGCTACACCTTC.

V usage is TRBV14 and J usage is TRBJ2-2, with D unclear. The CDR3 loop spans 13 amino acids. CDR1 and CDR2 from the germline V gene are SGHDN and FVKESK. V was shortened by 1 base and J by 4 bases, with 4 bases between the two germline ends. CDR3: CASSQATTGELFF. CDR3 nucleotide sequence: TGTGCCAGCAGCCAAGCCACCACCGGGGAGCTGTTTTTT. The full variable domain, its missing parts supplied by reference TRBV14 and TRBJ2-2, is EAGVTQFPSHSVIEKGQTVTLRCDPISGHDNLYWYRRVMGKEIKFLLHFVKESKQDESGMPNNRFLAERTGGTYSTLKVQPAELEDSGVYFCASSQATTGELFFGEGSRLTVL.

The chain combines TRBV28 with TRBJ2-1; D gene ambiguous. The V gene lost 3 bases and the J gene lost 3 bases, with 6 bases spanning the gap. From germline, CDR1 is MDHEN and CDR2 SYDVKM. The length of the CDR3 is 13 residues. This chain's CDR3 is CASSLGIYNEQFF. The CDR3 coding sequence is TGTGCCAGCAGTTTGGGGATCTACAATGAGCAGTTCTTC.

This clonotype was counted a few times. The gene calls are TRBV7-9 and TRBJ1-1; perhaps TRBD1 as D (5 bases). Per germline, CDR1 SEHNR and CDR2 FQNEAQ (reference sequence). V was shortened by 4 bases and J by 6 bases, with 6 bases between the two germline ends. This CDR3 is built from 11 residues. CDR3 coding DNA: TGTGCCAGCAGCTCGACAGCTGAAGCTTTCTTT. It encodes CASSSTAEAFF.

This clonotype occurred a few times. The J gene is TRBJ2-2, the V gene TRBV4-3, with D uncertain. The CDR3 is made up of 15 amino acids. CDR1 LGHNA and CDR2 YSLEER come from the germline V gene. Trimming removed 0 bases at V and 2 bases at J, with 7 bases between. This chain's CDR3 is CASSQDLVNTGELFF. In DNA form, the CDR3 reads TGCGCCAGCAGCCAAGATCTTGTAAACACCGGGGAGCTGTTTTTT.

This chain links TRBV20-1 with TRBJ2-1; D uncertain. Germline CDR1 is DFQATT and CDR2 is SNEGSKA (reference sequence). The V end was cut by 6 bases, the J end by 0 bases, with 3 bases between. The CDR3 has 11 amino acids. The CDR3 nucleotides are TGCAGTGCCAGCTCCTACAATGAGCAGTTCTTC. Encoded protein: CSASSYNEQFF.

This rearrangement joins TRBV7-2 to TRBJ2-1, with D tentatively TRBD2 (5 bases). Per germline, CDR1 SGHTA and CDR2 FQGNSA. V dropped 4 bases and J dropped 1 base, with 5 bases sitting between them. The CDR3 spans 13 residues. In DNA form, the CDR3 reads TGTGCCAGCAGCTCGGGGTCCTACAATGAGCAGTTCTTC. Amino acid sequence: CASSSGSYNEQFF.

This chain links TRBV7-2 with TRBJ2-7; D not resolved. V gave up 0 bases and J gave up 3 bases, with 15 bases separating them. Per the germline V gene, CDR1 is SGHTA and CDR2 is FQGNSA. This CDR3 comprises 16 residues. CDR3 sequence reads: CASSLAILDGVYEQYF. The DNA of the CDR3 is TGTGCCAGCAGCTTAGCAATCCTGGATGGGGTCTACGAGCAGTACTTC.

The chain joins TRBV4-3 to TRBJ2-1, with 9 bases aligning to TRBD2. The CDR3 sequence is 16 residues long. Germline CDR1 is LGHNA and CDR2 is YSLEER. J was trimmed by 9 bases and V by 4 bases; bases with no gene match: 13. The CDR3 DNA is TGCGCCAGCAGCCTGGGGGGACTAGCTGAAGGGGGTGAGCAGTTCTTC. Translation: CASSLGGLAEGGEQFF.

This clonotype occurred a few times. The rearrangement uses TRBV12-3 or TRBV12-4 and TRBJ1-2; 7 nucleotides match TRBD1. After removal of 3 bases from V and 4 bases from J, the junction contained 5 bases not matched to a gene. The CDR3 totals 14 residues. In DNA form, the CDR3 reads TGTGCCAGCAGTTTCGGGACAGCCCTCTATGGCTACACCTTC. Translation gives CASSFGTALYGYTF.

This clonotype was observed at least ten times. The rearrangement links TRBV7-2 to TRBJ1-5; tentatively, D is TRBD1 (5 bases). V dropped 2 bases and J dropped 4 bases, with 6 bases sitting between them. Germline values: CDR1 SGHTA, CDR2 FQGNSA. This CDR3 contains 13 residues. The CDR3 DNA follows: TGTGCCAGCAGCTTAAGGGGAAATCAGCCCCAGCATTTT. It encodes CASSLRGNQPQHF.

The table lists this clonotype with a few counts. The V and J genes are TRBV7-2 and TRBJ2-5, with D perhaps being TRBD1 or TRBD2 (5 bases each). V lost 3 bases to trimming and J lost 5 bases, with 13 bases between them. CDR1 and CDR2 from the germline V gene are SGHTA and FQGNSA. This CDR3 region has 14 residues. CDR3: CASSFFTGQETQYF. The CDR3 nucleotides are TGTGCCAGCAGCTTCTTCACGGGGCAGGAGACCCAGTACTTC.

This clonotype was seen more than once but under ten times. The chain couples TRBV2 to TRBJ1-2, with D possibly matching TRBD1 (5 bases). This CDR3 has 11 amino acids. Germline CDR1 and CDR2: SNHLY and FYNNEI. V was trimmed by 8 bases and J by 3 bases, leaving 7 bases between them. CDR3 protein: CASGTHYGYTF. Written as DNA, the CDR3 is TGTGCCAGCGGGACTCACTATGGCTACACCTTC.

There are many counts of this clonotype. The CDR3 region has the DNA TGCAGCGCCCACGGCCCCGCGAGCACAGATACGCAGTATTTT. This translates into CSAHGPASTDTQYF. The chain joins TRBV29-1 to TRBJ2-3, with no clear D. The germline CDR1 and CDR2 sequences are SQVTM and ANQGSEA. CDR3 length: 14 amino acids. The ends were cut back, 7 bases at V and 0 bases at J, with 14 bases in the middle.

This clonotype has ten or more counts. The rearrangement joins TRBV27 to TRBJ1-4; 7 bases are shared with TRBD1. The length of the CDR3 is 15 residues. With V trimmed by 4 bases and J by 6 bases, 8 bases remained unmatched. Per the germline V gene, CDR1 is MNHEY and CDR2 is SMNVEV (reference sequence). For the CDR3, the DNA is TGTGCCAGCAGTTCAATACAGGGGTTACATGAAAAACTGTTTTTT. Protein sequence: CASSSIQGLHEKLFF.

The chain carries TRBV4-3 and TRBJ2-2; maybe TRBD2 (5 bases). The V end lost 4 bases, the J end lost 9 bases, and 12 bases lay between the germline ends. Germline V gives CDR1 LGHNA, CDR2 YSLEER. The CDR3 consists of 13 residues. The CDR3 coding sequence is TGCGCCAGCAGCCTAACGGGGTGCAGGGAGCTGTTTTTT. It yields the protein CASSLTGCRELFF.

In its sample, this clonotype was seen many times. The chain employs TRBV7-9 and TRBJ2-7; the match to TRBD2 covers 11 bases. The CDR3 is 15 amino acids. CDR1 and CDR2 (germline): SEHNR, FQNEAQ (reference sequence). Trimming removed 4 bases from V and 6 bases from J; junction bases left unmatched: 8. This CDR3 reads CASSSTTTSGAEQYF. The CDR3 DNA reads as TGTGCCAGCAGCTCGACAACGACTAGCGGGGCCGAGCAGTACTTC.

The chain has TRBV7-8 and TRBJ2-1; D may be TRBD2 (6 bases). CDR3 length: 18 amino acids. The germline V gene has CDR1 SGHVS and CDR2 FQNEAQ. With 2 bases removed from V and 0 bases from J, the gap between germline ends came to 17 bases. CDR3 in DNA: TGTGCCAGCAGCTTATGGGGGGAGCGGGCTTACTCCTACAATGAGCAGTTCTTC. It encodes CASSLWGERAYSYNEQFF.

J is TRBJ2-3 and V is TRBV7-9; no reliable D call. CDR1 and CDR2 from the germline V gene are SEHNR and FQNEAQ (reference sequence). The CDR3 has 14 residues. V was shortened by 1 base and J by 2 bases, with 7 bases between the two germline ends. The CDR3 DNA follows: TGTGCCAGCAGCTTAGGACTTTTCACAGATACGCAGTATTTT. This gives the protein CASSLGLFTDTQYF.

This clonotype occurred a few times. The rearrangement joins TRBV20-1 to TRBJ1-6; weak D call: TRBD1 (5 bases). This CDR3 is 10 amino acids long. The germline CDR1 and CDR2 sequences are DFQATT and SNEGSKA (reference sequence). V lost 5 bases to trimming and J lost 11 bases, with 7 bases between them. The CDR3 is CSAPGAPLHF. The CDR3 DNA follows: TGCAGTGCTCCGGGGGCACCCCTCCACTTT.

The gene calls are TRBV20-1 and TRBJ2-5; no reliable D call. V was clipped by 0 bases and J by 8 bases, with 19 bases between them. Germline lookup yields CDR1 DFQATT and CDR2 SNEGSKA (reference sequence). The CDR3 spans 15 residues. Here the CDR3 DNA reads TGCAGTGCTAGAGACCCCGACCGGAGTTCGATTACCCAGTACTTC. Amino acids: CSARDPDRSSITQYF.

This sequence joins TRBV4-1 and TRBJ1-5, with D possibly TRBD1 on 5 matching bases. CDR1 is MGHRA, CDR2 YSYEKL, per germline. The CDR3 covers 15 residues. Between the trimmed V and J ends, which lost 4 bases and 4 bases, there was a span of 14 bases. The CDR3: CASSPGIQGNQPQHF. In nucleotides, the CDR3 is TGCGCCAGCAGCCCAGGGATCCAGGGAAATCAGCCCCAGCATTTT.